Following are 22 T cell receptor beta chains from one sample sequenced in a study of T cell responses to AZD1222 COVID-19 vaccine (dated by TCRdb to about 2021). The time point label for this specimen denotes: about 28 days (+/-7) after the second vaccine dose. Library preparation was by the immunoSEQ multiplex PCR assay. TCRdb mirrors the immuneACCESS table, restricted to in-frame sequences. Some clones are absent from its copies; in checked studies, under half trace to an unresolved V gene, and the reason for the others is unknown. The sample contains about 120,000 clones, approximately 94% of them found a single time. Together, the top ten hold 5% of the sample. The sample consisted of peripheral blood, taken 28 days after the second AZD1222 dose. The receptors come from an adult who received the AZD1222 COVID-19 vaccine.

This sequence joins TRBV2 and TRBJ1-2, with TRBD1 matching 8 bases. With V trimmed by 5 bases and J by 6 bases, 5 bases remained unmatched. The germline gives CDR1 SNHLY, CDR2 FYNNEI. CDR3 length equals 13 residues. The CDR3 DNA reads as TGTGCCAGCAGTACCGACAGGGGAAATGGCTACACCTTC. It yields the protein CASSTDRGNGYTF.

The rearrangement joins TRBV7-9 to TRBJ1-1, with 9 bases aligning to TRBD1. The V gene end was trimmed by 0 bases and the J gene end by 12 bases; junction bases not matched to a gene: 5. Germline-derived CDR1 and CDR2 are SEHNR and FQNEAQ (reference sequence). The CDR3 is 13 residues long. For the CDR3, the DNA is TGTGCCAGCAGCTTAGCGGACGGGACAGGGTCTTTCTTT. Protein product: CASSLADGTGSFF.

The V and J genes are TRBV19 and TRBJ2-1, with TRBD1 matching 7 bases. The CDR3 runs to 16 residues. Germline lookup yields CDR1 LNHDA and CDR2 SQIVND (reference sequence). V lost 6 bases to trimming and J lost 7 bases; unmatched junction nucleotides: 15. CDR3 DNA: TGTGCCAGTAGCATTAGCGCCCCGGGACAGAGAAATGAGCAGTTCTTC. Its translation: CASSISAPGQRNEQFF. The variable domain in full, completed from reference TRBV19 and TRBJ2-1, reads DGGITQSPKYLFRKEGQNVTLSCEQNLNHDAMYWYRQDPGQGLRLIYYSQIVNDFQKGDIAEGYSVSREKKESFPLTVTSAQKNPTAFYLCASSISAPGQRNEQFFGPGTRLTVL.

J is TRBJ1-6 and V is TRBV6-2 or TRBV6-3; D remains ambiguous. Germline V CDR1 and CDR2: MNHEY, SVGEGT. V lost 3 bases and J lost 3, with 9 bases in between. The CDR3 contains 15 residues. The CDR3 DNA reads TGTGCCAGCAGTTATATGGCTGACTATAATTCACCCCTCCACTTT. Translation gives CASSYMADYNSPLHF.

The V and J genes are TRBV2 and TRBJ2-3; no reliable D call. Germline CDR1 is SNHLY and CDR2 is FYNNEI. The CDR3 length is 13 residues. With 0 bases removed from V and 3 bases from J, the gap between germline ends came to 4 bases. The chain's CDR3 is CASSEARTDTQYF. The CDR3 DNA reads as TGTGCCAGCAGTGAAGCCCGAACAGATACGCAGTATTTT.

DNA of the CDR3: TGTGCCAGCGGACCCGGAGGAGAGACCCAGTACTTC. Translation gives CASGPGGETQYF. The chain couples TRBV14 to TRBJ2-5; possibly TRBD2 for D (5 bases). V lost 8 bases to trimming and J lost 4 bases, with 11 bases between them. Per germline, CDR1 SGHDN and CDR2 FVKESK. The CDR3 runs 12 residues.

CDR3: CASSYGGRSSYEQYF. CDR3 nucleotides: TGTGCCAGCAGTTACGGCGGGAGGAGCTCCTACGAGCAGTACTTC. The J gene is TRBJ2-7, the V gene TRBV6-2 or TRBV6-3, with 8 bases fitting TRBD2. V was pared by 2 bases and J by 0 bases, with 3 bases of the junction left unmatched. This CDR3 has 15 amino acids. In germline, CDR1 is MNHEY, CDR2 SVGEGT.

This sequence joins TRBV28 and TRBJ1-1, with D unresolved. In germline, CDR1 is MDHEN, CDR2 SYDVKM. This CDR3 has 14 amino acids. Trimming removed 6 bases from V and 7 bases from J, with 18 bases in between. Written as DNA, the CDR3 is TGTGCCAGCAGCCAGTTAGGACCGAGGGATGAAGCTTTCTTT. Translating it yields CASSQLGPRDEAFF. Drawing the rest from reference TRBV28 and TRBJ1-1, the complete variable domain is DVKVTQSSRYLVKRTGEKVFLECVQDMDHENMFWYRQDPGLGLRLIYFSYDVKMKEKGDIPEGYSVSREKKERFSLILESASTNQTSMYLCASSQLGPRDEAFFGQGTRLTVV.

The CDR3 spells CASSYSTQSSYEQYF. The CDR3, as DNA: TGTGCCAGCAGTTACTCGACACAGAGCTCCTACGAGCAGTACTTC. The chain employs TRBV6-5 and TRBJ2-7, with unresolved D. Germline V CDR1 and CDR2: MNHEY, SVGAGI. The ends were cut back, 0 bases at V and 0 bases at J, with 9 bases in the middle. The CDR3 length is 15 residues.

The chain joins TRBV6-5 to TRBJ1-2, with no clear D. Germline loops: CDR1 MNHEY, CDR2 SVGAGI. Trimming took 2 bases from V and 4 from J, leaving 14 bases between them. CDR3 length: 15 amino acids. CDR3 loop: CASSYDNGPLYGYTF. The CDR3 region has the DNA TGTGCCAGCAGTTACGATAATGGACCTCTCTATGGCTACACCTTC.

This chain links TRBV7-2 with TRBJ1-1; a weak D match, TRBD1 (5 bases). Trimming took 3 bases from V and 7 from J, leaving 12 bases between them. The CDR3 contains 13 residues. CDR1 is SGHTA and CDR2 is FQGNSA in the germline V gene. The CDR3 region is CASSLRQTFEAFF. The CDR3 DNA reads TGTGCCAGCAGCTTGAGACAGACCTTTGAAGCTTTCTTT.

The CDR3 nucleotides are TGTGCCAGCAGCGTAGATCCTCGCACAGATACGCAGTATTTT. This translates into CASSVDPRTDTQYF. V is TRBV9 and J is TRBJ2-3; D is unresolved. V shed 0 bases and J shed 1 base, with 6 bases lying between them. CDR1 is SGDLS and CDR2 is YYNGEE in the germline V gene. The CDR3 covers 14 residues.

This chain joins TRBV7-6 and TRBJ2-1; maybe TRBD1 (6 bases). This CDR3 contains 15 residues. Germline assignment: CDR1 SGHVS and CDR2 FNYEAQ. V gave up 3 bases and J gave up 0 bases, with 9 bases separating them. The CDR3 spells CASSFMTGSYNEQFF. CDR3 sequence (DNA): TGTGCCAGCAGCTTTATGACAGGCTCCTACAATGAGCAGTTCTTC.

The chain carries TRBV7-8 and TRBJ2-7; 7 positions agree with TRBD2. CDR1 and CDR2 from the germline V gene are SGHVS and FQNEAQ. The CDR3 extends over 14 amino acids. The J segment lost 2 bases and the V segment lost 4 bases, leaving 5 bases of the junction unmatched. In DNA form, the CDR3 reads TGTGCCAGCAGCTCCCACGGACTAGCCTACGAGCAGTACTTC. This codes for CASSSHGLAYEQYF.

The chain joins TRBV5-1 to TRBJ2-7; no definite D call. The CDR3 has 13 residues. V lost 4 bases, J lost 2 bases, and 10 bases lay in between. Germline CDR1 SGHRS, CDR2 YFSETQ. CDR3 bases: TGCGCCAGCAGCGTCGATGGGACCTACGAGCAGTACTTC. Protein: CASSVDGTYEQYF. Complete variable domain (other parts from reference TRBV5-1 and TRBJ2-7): KAGVTQTPRYLIKTRGQQVTLSCSPISGHRSVSWYQQTPGQGLQFLFEYFSETQRNKGNFPGRFSGRQFSNSRSEMNVSTLELGDSALYLCASSVDGTYEQYFGPGTRLTVT.

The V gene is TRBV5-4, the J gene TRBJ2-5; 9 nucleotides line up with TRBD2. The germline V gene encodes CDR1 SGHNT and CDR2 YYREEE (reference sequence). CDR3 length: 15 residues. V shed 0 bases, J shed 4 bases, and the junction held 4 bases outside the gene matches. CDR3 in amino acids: CASSLGGGARETQYF. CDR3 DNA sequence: TGTGCCAGCAGCTTGGGCGGGGGGGCTAGAGAGACCCAGTACTTC.

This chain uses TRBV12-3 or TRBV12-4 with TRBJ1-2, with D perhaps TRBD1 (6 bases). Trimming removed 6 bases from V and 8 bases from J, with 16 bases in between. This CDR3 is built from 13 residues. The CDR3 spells CASRRPWGAGYTF. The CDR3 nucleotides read TGTGCCAGCAGACGCCCCTGGGGGGCGGGCTACACCTTC.

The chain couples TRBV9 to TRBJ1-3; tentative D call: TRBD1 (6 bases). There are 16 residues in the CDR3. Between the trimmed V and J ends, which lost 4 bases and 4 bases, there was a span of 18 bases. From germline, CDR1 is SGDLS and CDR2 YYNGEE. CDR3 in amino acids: CASSTYADSLGNTIYF. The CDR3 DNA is TGTGCCAGCAGCACATATGCGGACAGTTTGGGAAACACCATATATTTT.

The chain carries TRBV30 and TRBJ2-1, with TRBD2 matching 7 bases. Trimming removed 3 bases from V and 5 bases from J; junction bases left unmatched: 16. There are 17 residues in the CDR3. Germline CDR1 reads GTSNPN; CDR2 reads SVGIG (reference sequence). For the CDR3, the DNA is TGTGCCTGGAGCGACCAAGCGGGACCTTCTTTTCACAATGAGCAGTTCTTC. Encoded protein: CAWSDQAGPSFHNEQFF.

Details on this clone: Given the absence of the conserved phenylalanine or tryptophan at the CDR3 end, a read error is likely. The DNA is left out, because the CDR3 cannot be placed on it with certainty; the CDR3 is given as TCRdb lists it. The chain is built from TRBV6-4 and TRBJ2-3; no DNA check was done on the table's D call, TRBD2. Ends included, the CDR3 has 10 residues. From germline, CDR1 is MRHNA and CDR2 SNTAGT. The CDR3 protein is CASRWGGRAR.

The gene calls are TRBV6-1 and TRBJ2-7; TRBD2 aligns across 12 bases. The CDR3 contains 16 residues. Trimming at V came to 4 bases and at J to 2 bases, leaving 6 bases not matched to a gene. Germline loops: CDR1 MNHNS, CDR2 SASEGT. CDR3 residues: CASSAMLAGGPYEQYF. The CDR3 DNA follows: TGTGCCAGCAGTGCCATGCTAGCGGGGGGGCCCTACGAGCAGTACTTC.

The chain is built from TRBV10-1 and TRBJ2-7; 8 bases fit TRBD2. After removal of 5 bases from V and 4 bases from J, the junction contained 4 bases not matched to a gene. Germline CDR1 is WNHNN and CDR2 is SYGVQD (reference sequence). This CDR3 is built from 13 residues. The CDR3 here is CASSPGGLYEQYF. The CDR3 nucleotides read TGCGCCAGCAGTCCGGGGGGGCTGTACGAGCAGTACTTC.